The 12 T cell receptor beta chains below come from one sample, sequenced in a study of CD8+ T cells in alopecia areata (dated by TCRdb to the late 2010s). Receptor libraries were prepared by the immunoSEQ multiplex PCR assay. RNA was extracted from all samples and reverse transcribed into cDNA as template for TCR sequencing. TCRdb's version of the immuneACCESS table is confined to in-frame rearrangements and falls short of the full clone set. An unresolved V gene accounts for under half of the shortfall where checked; the remainder is of unknown origin. The sample data list about 180,000 clones, and 50% to 75% of these were observed just once. Roughly 17% of the sample goes to the ten largest clones. The intended sense of this specimen's treatment or condition label: oral pan-JAK inhibitor, 5-10 mg twice daily. The source was CD4+ T cells sorted from blood, collected between weeks 55 and 65, from a patient treated with tofacitinib. The receptors here all came from a human donor with alopecia areata.

The J gene is TRBJ1-2, the V gene TRBV29-1; a weak D match, TRBD1 (6 bases). Germline assignment: CDR1 SQVTM and CDR2 ANQGSEA. This CDR3 is built from 11 residues. Trimming took off 6 bases at V and 7 bases at J, with 12 bases between the two ends. CDR3 DNA: TGCAGCGTCGAGGGGGGTTCTGGCTACACCTTC. This sequence encodes CSVEGGSGYTF.

The chain recombines TRBV29-1 with TRBJ1-1; D is unclear. Germline lookup yields CDR1 SQVTM and CDR2 ANQGSEA. The CDR3 is 13 amino acids. V gave up 8 bases and J gave up 0 bases, with 13 bases separating them. CDR3 DNA sequence: TGCAGCCCAACGGCGAAACTGAACACTGAAGCTTTCTTT. It translates to CSPTAKLNTEAFF.

This clone has more than one count but fewer than ten. The chain joins TRBV29-1 to TRBJ2-1; D possibly corresponds to TRBD2 (7 bases). This CDR3 spans 13 amino acids. The germline V and J ends were trimmed by 6 bases and 9 bases, with 18 bases remaining between them. CDR1 and CDR2 from the germline V gene are SQVTM and ANQGSEA. CDR3 nucleotide sequence: TGCAGCGTCGCCACCCGGGGGGCTAGTGAGCAGTTCTTC. Its protein is CSVATRGASEQFF.

The CDR3 protein is CASSLRTGGGGYTF. The CDR3 DNA is TGTGCCAGCAGCTTAAGGACAGGGGGCGGTGGCTACACCTTC. The V gene is TRBV7-9, the J gene TRBJ1-2; 11 bases fit TRBD1. The CDR3 has 14 residues. The V gene's germline CDR1 is SEHNR and CDR2 FQNEAQ (reference sequence). V dropped 2 bases and J dropped 7; count of bases not matched to a gene: 3. Together with reference TRBV7-9 and TRBJ1-2, the CDR3 gives the full variable domain: DTGVSQNPRHKITKRGQNVTFRCDPISEHNRLYWYRQTLGQGPEFLTYFQNEAQLEKSRLLSDRFSAERPKGSFSTLEIQRTEQGDSAMYLCASSLRTGGGGYTFGSGTRLTVV.

The rearrangement uses TRBV4-2 and TRBJ2-1; D not certain. The CDR3 loop spans 13 amino acids. The germline gives CDR1 LGHNA, CDR2 YNFKEQ. Between the trimmed V and J ends, which lost 1 base and 1 base, there was a span of 2 bases. CDR3 bases: TGTGCCAGCAGCCAAGGGTCCTACAATGAGCAGTTCTTC. Its translation: CASSQGSYNEQFF.

In nucleotides, the CDR3 is TGTGCCAGCTCACCAGAGCGAGAGACCCAGTACTTC. Encoded protein: CASSPERETQYF. The chain couples TRBV18 to TRBJ2-5, with no clear D. V was pared by 2 bases and J by 4 bases, with 5 bases between. The germline V gene has CDR1 KGHSH and CDR2 LQKENI. The CDR3 spans 12 residues.

In this sample, this clone turned up a few times. The CDR3 DNA follows: TGTGCCAGCAGCGTAGGGGATCGGGAAAAACTGTTTTTT. Protein product: CASSVGDREKLFF. The chain combines TRBV9 with TRBJ1-4, with no clear D. This CDR3 has 13 amino acids. CDR1 is SGDLS, CDR2 YYNGEE, per germline. The V end was cut by 0 bases, the J end by 8 bases, with 8 bases between. The variable domain in full, completed from reference TRBV9 and TRBJ1-4, reads DSGVTQTPKHLITATGQRVTLRCSPRSGDLSVYWYQQSLDQGLQFLIQYYNGEERAKGNILERFSAQQFPDLHSELNLSSLELGDSALYFCASSVGDREKLFFGSGTQLSVL.

The chain couples TRBV29-1 to TRBJ1-1, with no clear D. The ends were cut back, 4 bases at V and 0 bases at J, with 9 bases in the middle. Germline CDR1 SQVTM, CDR2 ANQGSEA. There are 13 residues in the CDR3. The CDR3 bases are TGCAGCGTTGGGGCGAAGATGAACACTGAAGCTTTCTTT. Residues: CSVGAKMNTEAFF.

CDR3 sequence (DNA): TGTGCCAGCAGCCCGGTGGGACAGGGCGTCCAGCCCCAGCATTTT. Its translation is CASSPVGQGVQPQHF. V and J are TRBV7-9 and TRBJ1-5; TRBD1 agrees at 9 bases. Per the germline V gene, CDR1 is SEHNR and CDR2 is FQNEAQ (reference sequence). This CDR3 is 15 amino acids long. V was pared by 5 bases and J by 7 bases, with 9 bases of the junction left unmatched.

The J gene is TRBJ2-7, the V gene TRBV7-8; D gene uncertain. V lost 0 bases to trimming and J lost 3 bases, with 12 bases between them. The germline V gene encodes CDR1 SGHVS and CDR2 FQNEAQ. The CDR3 spans 15 residues. DNA for the CDR3: TGTGCCAGCAGCTTAGCGCACGTCCGACGCTACGAGCAGTACTTC. Amino acids: CASSLAHVRRYEQYF.

The chain joins TRBV7-9 to TRBJ1-1, with D hard to call. Trimming removed 4 bases at V and 4 bases at J, with 10 bases between. Germline CDR1 and CDR2: SEHNR and FQNEAQ (reference sequence). The CDR3 sequence is 13 residues long. The CDR3 loop is CASSSEVVTEAFF. CDR3 sequence (DNA): TGTGCCAGCAGCTCAGAGGTAGTCACTGAAGCTTTCTTT. Full variable domain (rest looked up from reference TRBV7-9 and TRBJ1-1): DTGVSQNPRHKITKRGQNVTFRCDPISEHNRLYWYRQTLGQGPEFLTYFQNEAQLEKSRLLSDRFSAERPKGSFSTLEIQRTEQGDSAMYLCASSSEVVTEAFFGQGTRLTVV.

The V and J genes are TRBV6-6 and TRBJ2-5; possibly TRBD1 for D (5 bases). The CDR3 has 15 amino acids. Germline V gene sequence: CDR1 MNHNY, CDR2 SVGAGI (reference sequence). V was shortened by 5 bases and J by 1 base, with 14 bases between the two germline ends. CDR3 sequence (DNA): TGTGCCAGCAGTCTCACCCGACAGCCCCAAGAGACCCAGTACTTC. Residues: CASSLTRQPQETQYF.